The clone carrying this T cell receptor (beta chain) was counted many times. The CDR3 runs to 13 residues. Germline CDR1 MNHNS, CDR2 SASEGT. V was pared by 6 bases and J by 2 bases, with 7 bases between. TCR beta libraries were built with iRepertoire HTBI primers and Arm-PCR of CDR3 regions. TCRdb itself ran the multiplex PCR reads through MiXCR, one entry per CDR3 protein. The top ten hold roughly an eighth of the sample, which has 350,000 to 500,000 distinct CDR3 sequences, under 25% seen once. The time point: persistent/refractory GD, antithyroid drugs over 5 years with positive TRAb. Following extraction of RNA from PBMCs, that RNA was used to make the TCR library. This sample was taken from a study of regulatory T cells in long-lasting Graves disease. Across the whole study: Persistent Graves' disease denoted over 5 years of antithyroid drugs plus positive TSH receptor antibodies.

The input for sequencing was peripheral blood mononuclear cells (PBMCs), taken when the disease was refractory, from a patient treated with antithyroid drugs. This receptor was taken from a female donor with Graves disease. J is TRBJ1-4 and V is TRBV6-1; D is uncertain. CDR3 sequence: CASRGRTNEKLFF. CDR3 coding DNA: TGTGCCAGCAGAGGACGGACTAATGAAAAACTGTTTTTT.